The source of this T cell receptor beta chain is a study of cytomegalovirus exposure and HLA in healthy donors. Whole-study results and caveats: Specific recognition of CMV antigens was confirmed in vitro for three chains (all CMV-associated).

The CDR3 spans 13 residues. V lost 2 bases and J 2 bases, leaving 7 bases between the germline ends. CDR1 MNHEY and CDR2 SMNVEV come from the germline V gene (reference sequence). Turning to this clone: Antigen: not known.

Here immunoSEQ multiplex PCR was the method, and the copy in TCRdb shows in-frame clones only, minus some. This repertoire shows 100,000 to 150,000 clones, 89% found once; its top ten account for roughly 1.2%. The clonotype comes from a woman younger than 35 in good health and CMV-seronegative. The rearrangement links TRBV27 to TRBJ2-7; unclear D gene. The sequencing input was PBMCs. CDR3 protein: CASSLEPTYEQYF. The CDR3 DNA reads TGTGCCAGCAGTTTAGAGCCTACCTACGAGCAGTACTTC.